The following is a T cell receptor beta chain sequence with its context. Its target is unknown. This sample was included in a study of cytomegalovirus exposure and HLA in healthy donors. Study-wide background: An early data release held tens of millions of unique TCRs from HLA-typed donors. Overall study findings and caveats: Using a false discovery rate of 0.05, a later analysis showed that approximately 17,000 TCR beta sequences were associated with HLA alleles. Specificity of three CMV-associated chains for CMV antigens was verified in vitro.

The PCR was carried out with 60 Vbeta primers and 13 Jbeta primers. In the original analysis: Later analysis identified tens of millions of unique TCR beta chains, around 10 million shared. TCRdb keeps only in-frame clones here, not all; method: immunoSEQ multiplex PCR. V, J and clone size are those of that table, while D and trimming were read from the DNA. The table includes some 130,000 clones, approximately 80% detected once. The receptor's source is a man in his thirties or forties in good health and CMV-seronegative. Sequencing was done on a sample of PBMCs.

Here the CDR3 reads CASSSGTEETQYF. CDR3 nucleotide sequence: TGTGCCAGCAGCTCCGGGACAGAAGAGACCCAGTACTTC. The chain is built from TRBV7-6 and TRBJ2-5, with TRBD1 matching 7 bases. The length of the CDR3 is 13 residues. Germline lookup yields CDR1 SGHVS and CDR2 FNYEAQ. Trimming at V came to 4 bases and at J to 3 bases, leaving 2 bases not matched to a gene.